This T cell receptor (beta chain) was identified during a study of response to subunit inactivated influenza vaccine (dated by TCRdb to the late 2010s). Broadly, across the study: Deep quantitative T cell receptor repertoire profiling was used in the study to track responses to a trivalent subunit inactivated influenza vaccine. What the work shows at the level of the full study, not this receptor alone: According to the authors, only a limited number of new T cells may be recruited by each seasonal influenza vaccination.

V is clipped by 3 bases and J by 7 bases, and the sequence between their germline boundaries is 9 bases long. According to the germline V gene (reference sequence), CDR1 reads LGHDT and CDR2 reads YNNKEL. Its CDR3 holds 12 amino acids, cysteine through phenylalanine. The only DNA kept is the CDR3, 36 bases in frame from the first base. The method was RT-PCR. Sequenced using an Illumina HiSeq 2500. In-frame beta chains were kept once TCRdb had trimmed the public reads at Q25 with fastp and called clones with MiXCR. Duplicate CDR3 protein sequences are folded into a single record with the most common DNA and genes. The sample table holds about 520,000 distinct CDR3 sequences, of which approximately 7.7% were seen once. Of the sample, about 12% is held by the ten largest clones. This clonotype has only a few counts. No antigen is known for it. Base qualities are not recorded, but no much larger clone differs from it by a single base.

This sequence originates from a man between 50 and 70 years old who received an inactivated influenza vaccine. Donor details come from another sample of the same person, matched by shared clones. The material was PBMCs from blood, obtained 23 to 25 months after vaccination. The rearranged chain carries TRBV3-1 and TRBJ1-2; confidence is insufficient to name the D gene. Here is the DNA: TGTGCCAGCAGCCAGGGGTACATTGGCTACACCTTC. The encoded protein is CASSQGYIGYTF.